What follows are 7 T cell receptor beta chains derived from one specimen sequenced in a study of molecular identifiers for immune sequencing clone quantification. Via MiXCR, TCRdb re-called the PCR reads, giving one row per CDR3 protein. The data show more than 9,500 distinct CDR3 sequences, with 15% to 20% seen just once and approximately 1.5% held by the top ten. The specimen was naive CD8+ T cells from blood, with Jurkat cell RNA spiked in. Indicated subset: FACS-sorted CD8+CD4-CCR7+CD45RA+ naive T cells. These receptors came from a human donor in good health. Some libraries in this study had Jurkat cell RNA spiked in.

The chain couples TRBV9 to TRBJ2-7, with a weak D call TRBD2 (6 bases). The CDR3 extends over 12 amino acids. Germline CDR1 and CDR2: SGDLS and YYNGEE. The V gene lost 3 bases and the J gene lost 7 bases, with 11 bases spanning the gap. The CDR3, as DNA: TGTGCCAGCAGCGACTACGGGACTGAGCAGTACTTC. This translates into CASSDYGTEQYF.

This clonotype is medium-sized. The genes are TRBV4-1 and TRBJ2-7, with 10 nucleotides matching TRBD2. Trimming cost V 1 base and J 3 bases; bases outside gene matches: 9. The CDR3 runs to 17 residues. The V gene's germline CDR1 is MGHRA and CDR2 YSYEKL. The CDR3 region is CASSQGFLAGDRYEQYF. The DNA of the CDR3 is TGCGCCAGCAGCCAAGGATTCCTAGCGGGAGACCGCTACGAGCAGTACTTC.

This clonotype was observed at least ten times. The chain uses TRBV7-3 and TRBJ2-2, with 9 bases that match TRBD2. Germline CDR1 is SGHTA and CDR2 is FQGTGA. V lost 2 bases to trimming and J lost 1 base; unmatched junction nucleotides: 2. There are 16 residues in the CDR3. Here the CDR3 DNA reads TGTGCCAGCAGCTTATCTAGCGGGGTGAACACCGGGGAGCTGTTTTTT. The encoded protein is CASSLSSGVNTGELFF.

This clonotype counts as medium-sized. The rearrangement links TRBV6-6 to TRBJ1-4; D gene ambiguous. Trimming removed 6 bases from V and 3 bases from J, with 11 bases in between. The germline V gene encodes CDR1 MNHNY and CDR2 SVGAGI (reference sequence). The CDR3 covers 14 residues. The CDR3 region has the DNA TGTGCCAGCAGGACTTTGGGTCCTAATGAAAAACTGTTTTTT. Protein product: CASRTLGPNEKLFF.

A note on this clonotype: A clone one base away is much larger, so this may be a read error. The V call is TRBV29-1, the J call TRBJ2-1; D ambiguous. The CDR3 consists of 13 residues. Germline lookup yields CDR1 SQVTM and CDR2 ANQGSEA. The germline V and J ends were trimmed by 4 bases and 3 bases, with 10 bases remaining between them. The CDR3 loop reads CSVGLSDYNEQFF. The CDR3 DNA reads as TGCAGCGTTGGGCTATCGGACTACAATGAGCAGTTCTTC.

There are many counts of this clonotype. The chain is built from TRBV7-2 and TRBJ2-7, with 7 bases aligning to TRBD2. The CDR3 totals 15 residues. The trim removed 6 bases at V and 0 bases at J, leaving 8 bases unmatched. Germline CDR1 reads SGHTA; CDR2 reads FQGNSA. CDR3 in DNA: TGTGCCAGCAGGGATACGGGGGGACGCTCCTACGAGCAGTACTTC. Protein sequence: CASRDTGGRSYEQYF.

In its sample, this clonotype ranks as medium-sized (0.01 to 0.1%). This chain uses TRBV4-1 with TRBJ1-5, with 9 positions matching TRBD1. Germline V gene data show CDR1 as MGHRA and CDR2 as YSYEKL. Unmatched junction bases numbered 1, after V lost 1 base and J lost 3 bases. The CDR3 length is 15 residues. Here the CDR3 reads CASSQGTGVNQPQHF. The CDR3 region has the DNA TGCGCCAGCAGCCAAGGGACAGGGGTCAATCAGCCCCAGCATTTT.